The present T cell receptor beta chain was sequenced within a study of CD8 T cells in ankylosing spondylitis. Study-level findings and limits: Among TCR beta sequences, a motif of eight or nine highly homologous variants appeared characteristic of ankylosing spondylitis blood. Disease-linked clones proved CD8+ and comparatively uncommon in peripheral blood. Researchers reportedly found disease-linked clones significantly enriched in matched ankylosing spondylitis synovial fluid.

In this sample, this clonotype turned up a few times. The target antigen is unknown. TCRdb analysed the 5' RACE reads with MiXCR anew, one entry per CDR3 protein. The sample lists approximately 300,000 distinct CDR3 sequences, under 8.5% occurring once. Material: blood, either unsorted or a sorted T cell fraction (not recorded which). This TCR derives from a male donor with ankylosing spondylitis.

The CDR3: CASSHWAGSYNQPQHF. The CDR3 DNA sequence: TGTGCCAGCAGCCATTGGGCGGGGAGCTACAATCAGCCCCAGCATTTT. The chain joins TRBV5-6 to TRBJ1-5; D is uncertain. The CDR3 runs 16 residues. V lost 4 bases and J 3 bases, leaving 17 bases between the germline ends. CDR1 is SGHDT and CDR2 is YYEEEE in the germline V gene. Together with reference TRBV5-6 and TRBJ1-5, the CDR3 gives the full variable domain: DAGVTQSPTHLIKTRGQQVTLRCSPKSGHDTVSWYQQALGQGPQFIFQYYEEEERQRGNFPDRFSGHQFPNYSSELNVNALLLGDSALYLCASSHWAGSYNQPQHFGDGTRLSIL.